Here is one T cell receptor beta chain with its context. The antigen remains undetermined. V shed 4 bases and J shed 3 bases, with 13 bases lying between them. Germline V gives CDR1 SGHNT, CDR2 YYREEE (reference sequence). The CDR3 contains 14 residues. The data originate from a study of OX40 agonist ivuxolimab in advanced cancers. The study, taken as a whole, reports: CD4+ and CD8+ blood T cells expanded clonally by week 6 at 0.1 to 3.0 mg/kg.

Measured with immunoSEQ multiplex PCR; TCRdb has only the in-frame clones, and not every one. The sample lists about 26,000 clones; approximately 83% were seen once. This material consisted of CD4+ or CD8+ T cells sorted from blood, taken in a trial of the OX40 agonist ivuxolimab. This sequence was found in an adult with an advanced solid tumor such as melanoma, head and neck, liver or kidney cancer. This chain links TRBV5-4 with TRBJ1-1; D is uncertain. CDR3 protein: CASSQTSTHTEAFF. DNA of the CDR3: TGTGCCAGCAGCCAAACATCTACCCACACTGAAGCTTTCTTT.